This T cell receptor (beta chain) is from a study of blood T cell repertoires in COVID-19. About the study: The samples span acute and convalescent COVID-19 from the United States, Italy and Spain. T cells, B-cell-depleted T cells, or PBMCs supplied cDNA or gDNA.

How the authors handled the data: Estimated nucleated cell counts came from reference gene primer amplification. TCRdb's copy holds only in-frame clones and misses some; the assay was immunoSEQ multiplex PCR. The V and J calls and clone size come from that table; D and trimming were worked out from the DNA. The data show under 300,000 clones, with about 80% seen just once and 4.5% to 5% held by the top ten. The ends were cut back, 4 bases at V and 7 bases at J, with 19 bases in the middle. CDR3 length: 16 amino acids. The germline gives CDR1 KGHDR, CDR2 SFDVKD. Source material: peripheral blood. The TCR comes from a woman at least 80 years old with active or convalescent COVID-19. The chain joins TRBV24-1 to TRBJ1-3; D is possibly TRBD1 (6 bases). CDR3 in amino acids: CATSDPEQGGWNTIYF. DNA of the CDR3: TGTGCCACCAGTGACCCGGAACAGGGTGGTTGGAACACCATATATTTT.